This TCR beta chain was observed in a study of blood T cell repertoires in COVID-19. Original data processing: Reference gene primer amplification gave nucleated cell count estimates. Sequencing was performed with immunoSEQ multiplex PCR; in TCRdb, only in-frame clones are kept and a portion is missing. Clone size and the V and J calls come from that table; the DNA yielded D and trimming. The sample shows under 300,000 clones, about 87% of them seen only once. The CDR3 consists of 13 residues. The ends were cut back, 2 bases at V and 3 bases at J, with 7 bases in the middle. Looked up from germline, CDR1 is LNHNV and CDR2 is YYDKDF (reference sequence).

The receptor's source is a woman in her thirties or forties with acute or convalescent COVID-19. Sequencing input: peripheral blood. J is TRBJ1-1 and V is TRBV15; D not resolved. CDR3 loop: CATSRQRDTEAFF. The CDR3 DNA reads as TGTGCCACCAGCAGACAGAGGGACACTGAAGCTTTCTTT.